Below, 4 T cell receptor beta chains from the same sample are listed, as sequenced in a study of shared clonotypes between healthy human individuals. Profiling relied on immunoSEQ multiplex PCR, and the TCRdb table lists in-frame clones only, not all of them. Among some 650,000 clones listed, about 96% were seen once. The sample taken for sequencing was naive CD4+ T cells sorted from blood. Described subset: CD45RA+ positively selected. These receptors came from a woman aged 25 to 39 in good health.

The V and J genes are TRBV27 and TRBJ2-1; 8 bases are shared with TRBD2. V dropped 5 bases and J dropped 7; count of bases not matched to a gene: 13. CDR3 size: 16 residues. Germline assignment: CDR1 MNHEY and CDR2 SMNVEV (reference sequence). The DNA for the CDR3 is TGTGCCAGCAGTCCACTGGGAGCGGGAGTAGGGAATGAGCAGTTCTTC. As protein: CASSPLGAGVGNEQFF.

Comments on this clone: Other nucleotide sequences from this sample produce the same CDR3. The V gene is TRBV6-6, the J gene TRBJ2-3; perhaps TRBD2 as D (6 bases). V gave up 6 bases and J gave up 0 bases, with 13 bases separating them. Per the germline V gene, CDR1 is MNHNY and CDR2 is SVGAGI (reference sequence). The CDR3 runs 15 residues. CDR3 amino acids: CASSYSGASTDTQYF. CDR3 bases: TGTGCCAGCAGCTATAGCGGAGCTAGCACAGATACGCAGTATTTT.

The genes are TRBV19 and TRBJ1-2; the match to TRBD1 covers 9 bases. The CDR3 contains 18 residues. Trimming at V came to 4 bases and at J to 2 bases, leaving 14 bases not matched to a gene. From germline, CDR1 is LNHDA and CDR2 SQIVND (reference sequence). CDR3 amino acids: CASSTRWGQGRRNYGYTF. In DNA form, the CDR3 reads TGTGCCAGTAGTACCAGGTGGGGACAGGGAAGGCGGAACTATGGCTACACCTTC.

The chain links TRBV19 to TRBJ1-5; 8 bases line up with TRBD1. Germline CDR1 is LNHDA and CDR2 is SQIVND (reference sequence). V lost 7 bases to trimming and J lost 4 bases; unmatched junction nucleotides: 12. The CDR3 covers 16 residues. The CDR3 coding sequence is TGTGCCAGTATCCGACAGGGGACTCGGACGAATCAGCCCCAGCATTTT. Translated, it gives CASIRQGTRTNQPQHF. Full variable domain (outside the CDR3, taken from reference TRBV19 and TRBJ1-5): DGGITQSPKYLFRKEGQNVTLSCEQNLNHDAMYWYRQDPGQGLRLIYYSQIVNDFQKGDIAEGYSVSREKKESFPLTVTSAQKNPTAFYLCASIRQGTRTNQPQHFGDGTRLSIL.